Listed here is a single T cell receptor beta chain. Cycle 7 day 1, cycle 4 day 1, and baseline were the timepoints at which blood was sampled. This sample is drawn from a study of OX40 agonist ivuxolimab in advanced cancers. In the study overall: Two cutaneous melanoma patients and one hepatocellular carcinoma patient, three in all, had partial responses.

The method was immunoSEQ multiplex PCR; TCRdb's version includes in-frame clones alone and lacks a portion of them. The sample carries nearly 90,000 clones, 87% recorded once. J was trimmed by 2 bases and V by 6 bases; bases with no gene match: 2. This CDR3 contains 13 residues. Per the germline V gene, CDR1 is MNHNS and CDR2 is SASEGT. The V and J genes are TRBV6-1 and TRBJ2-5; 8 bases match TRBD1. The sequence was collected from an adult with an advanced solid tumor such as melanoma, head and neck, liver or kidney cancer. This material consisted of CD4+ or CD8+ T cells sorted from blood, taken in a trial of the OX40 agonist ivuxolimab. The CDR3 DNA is TGTGCCAGCAGCCGACAGGGGCAAGAGACCCAGTACTTC. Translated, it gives CASSRQGQETQYF.